This is a list of T cell receptor beta chains from one sample in a study of beta chain features in type 1 diabetes. The protocol was immunoSEQ multiplex PCR, while the TCRdb copy is restricted to in-frame clones and leaves out a portion. The sample includes fewer than 350,000 clones, roughly 15% of them seen just once. The specimen sequenced was naive CD4+ T cells from blood. The receptors here all came from a man between 18 and 35 years old with type 1 diabetes. CDR3s leave out the opening cysteine and the closing phenylalanine or tryptophan. Fields, in order: V gene, J gene, CDR3 length, D gene, CDR3 protein. A D gene is named only where the DNA matches it firmly.

TRBV29-1,TRBJ1-2,10,TRBD1,SATGQAYGYT
TRBV21-1,TRBJ1-4,8,NA,ASQSGTVF
TRBV7-9,TRBJ2-1,11,NA,AGWESSYNEQF
TRBV9,TRBJ2-7,13,NA,ASSVWASRSHEQY
TRBV7-2,TRBJ1-2,13,TRBD1,ASSLQGAPNYGYT
TRBV9,TRBJ1-4,16,TRBD1,ASSPRGQGPIFKEKLF
TRBV5-1,TRBJ2-5,11,NA,ASRPGHQETQY
TRBV6-5,TRBJ2-1,13,NA,ASSFRQPSYNEQF
TRBV15,TRBJ1-2,11,NA,ATSNAEFGGYT
TRBV18,TRBJ2-1,12,NA,ASSRFTSYDEQF
TRBV15,TRBJ2-7,11,NA,ATSRDPLGGQY
TRBV5-1,TRBJ2-1,15,NA,ASSIRQAKGSYNEQF
TRBV29-1,TRBJ2-7,12,TRBD1,SAAGDRTSYEQY
TRBV11-2,TRBJ2-5,11,TRBD1,ASSPDRVETQY
TRBV27,TRBJ1-5,12,TRBD1,ASALGQGYQPQH
TRBV5-6,TRBJ2-7,11,NA,ASSLGQSYEQY
TRBV30,TRBJ1-2,10,NA,AWENGGSGYT
TRBV7-9,TRBJ2-7,13,TRBD1,ASSRTGAGFYEQY
TRBV4-3,TRBJ1-2,12,NA,ASSQEAEGYGYT
TRBV6-6,TRBJ1-2,11,NA,ASSLNRAGGYT
TRBV5-4,TRBJ2-5,13,TRBD2,ASSKITSDVGTQY
TRBV7-2,TRBJ2-7,12,NA,ASSSEGRGYEQY
TRBV18,TRBJ2-5,11,TRBD1,ASSQTGKETQY
TRBV2,TRBJ2-4,17,TRBD1,ASSEVAGGSNLAKNIQY
TRBV5-1,TRBJ2-3,11,NA,ASSPIPRDTQY
TRBV4-3,TRBJ2-3,14,NA,ASSQDYRGSTDTQY
TRBV5-1,TRBJ2-5,11,NA,ASSVSGQETQY
TRBV4-1,TRBJ2-3,14,TRBD2,ASSQVRGGATDTQY
TRBV30,TRBJ1-2,9,NA,AWKLAGGYT
TRBV7-9,TRBJ2-6,13,NA,ASSLPTAGANVLT
TRBV5-1,TRBJ2-1,13,NA,ASSLADDPYNEQF
TRBV18,TRBJ2-7,12,TRBD1,ASSLRQGPYEQY
TRBV25-1,TRBJ1-6,14,NA,ASSEGQGKWESPLH
TRBV4-2,TRBJ2-7,14,TRBD2,ASSQDRAGALYEQY
TRBV19,TRBJ2-5,12,TRBD2,ASSRGGAEETQY
TRBV10-3,TRBJ2-1,14,TRBD2,ATNPGTSGGINEQF
TRBV6-6,TRBJ2-1,12,TRBD2,ASSTSGSYNEQF
TRBV30,TRBJ2-7,9,NA,AWSAGSEQY
TRBV21-1,TRBJ2-1,9,NA,ASSSVREQF
TRBV7-2,TRBJ2-4,15,TRBD1,ASSSPGQYLPKNIQY
TRBV5-4,TRBJ1-1,13,NA,ASSLESGGRAEAF
TRBV5-6,TRBJ2-6,14,TRBD1,ATLQGPVSGANVLT
TRBV30,TRBJ2-7,10,NA,AGDRSSYEQY
TRBV9,TRBJ2-1,13,NA,ASSAPGHPTNEQF
TRBV4-1,TRBJ2-7,14,TRBD2,ASSYGLAGSRREQY
TRBV6-6,TRBJ2-7,12,TRBD2,ASSPGGGNYEQY
TRBV19,TRBJ2-3,12,NA,ASTPGLRTDTQY
TRBV25-1,TRBJ2-1,12,TRBD2,ASSIAGGANEQF
TRBV18,TRBJ2-3,12,TRBD1,ASSPTGGHDTQY
TRBV30,TRBJ2-1,15,TRBD2,AWSLFQGGMTSNEQF
TRBV7-2,TRBJ2-3,13,NA,ASSLDRRRTDTQY
TRBV19,TRBJ2-1,11,TRBD2,ASSMGEGDEQF